What follows describes a single TCR beta chain. The clone's antigen remains unknown. Nothing much larger sits one base from this clone, and base qualities are not available. The data stem from a study of a mutant IDH1 vaccine in newly diagnosed glioma (dated by TCRdb to the early 2020s). For the wider study: Eight vaccinations were administered to patients in weeks 1, 3, 5, 7, 11, 15, 19 and 23, corresponding to visits V03 through V10. Before enrollment, patients had received standard therapy of radiotherapy alone, temozolomide alone, or radiochemotherapy with temozolomide; most received the combination. Of the 25 to 40 treated patients, approximately 60% were male and approximately 40% were female, and the mean age was approximately 41 years. Peripheral blood was collected at six visits: V03 (baseline), V05, V07, V10, V12 and V13. Vaccination was initiated 4-6 weeks after radiotherapy alone, or concurrently with temozolomide cycles in the chemotherapy-containing groups. For exploratory analyses, longitudinal TCRB deep sequencing was carried out in around 24 treated patients wherever samples were available. Paper-wide results and their limitations: The authors noted that analyses of patient blood samples could not be reproduced because of sample limitations. Immune responses induced by the vaccine were seen in around 93% of patients across multiple MHC alleles. No apparent relationship was observed between pseudoprogression and alterations in the top peripheral T cell clonotypes detected by TCRB sequencing. PBMC samples for TCRB deep sequencing were selected based on availability.

This specimen's time point label, interpreted: week 23, last vaccination. Each vaccine dose, consisting of 300 ug of a 20-mer mutant IDH1 peptide in Montanide, was administered subcutaneously with topical imiquimod. All donors had newly diagnosed IDH1-mutant astrocytomas of WHO grade 3 or 4 that showed loss of nuclear ATRX. The samples were drawn from NOA16, a multicentre, single-arm, open-label phase I trial in Germany that tested a mutant IDH1 peptide vaccine in humans for the first time. The DNeasy Blood and Tissue Kit was used to extract genomic DNA from EDTA blood for TCRB sequencing. Here V drops 2 bases and J drops 0 bases, and the junction holds 4 bases not matched to any gene. The germline V gene gives CDR1 as SGDLS and CDR2 as YYNGEE. Taken from cysteine to phenylalanine, the CDR3 has 15 residues. The CDR3 DNA has 45 bases and is translated from base 1. The library was generated by the immunoSEQ multiplex PCR assay. Rearranged TCR beta chain sequences were amplified with the hsTCRB Kit following the manufacturer's protocol. An Illumina MiSeq was used to sequence the TCRB libraries. The authors processed their data as follows. The proprietary platform of the kit vendor was used for demultiplexing, trimming and gene mapping. As stored in TCRdb, this immuneACCESS dataset retains in-frame rearrangements with V and J assigned. A fraction of the clones does not appear; measured against another copy, unresolved V genes explain less than half of the discrepancy, and the remainder lacks a known reason. V, J and clone size derive from that table, while D and trimming were established from the DNA sequence. The table for this sample lists 43,000 or so clones; approximately 84% of them were counted only once. The ten largest make up about 2.5% of the sample.

The receptor's source is a woman aged 18-35 years with glioma. Some clones in this sample may be carry-over from other donors' samples. This chain is built from TRBV9 and TRBJ1-2; TRBD1 matches 7 bases in the middle. The sequencing used PBMCs, collected from a glioma patient whose treatment included an IDH1 peptide vaccine. The sequenced DNA is TGTGCCAGCAGCGTGGGACAGTGGGCTAACTATGGCTACACCTTC. The encoded protein is CASSVGQWANYGYTF. Reference TRBV9 and TRBJ1-2 genes cover what lies past the CDR3, so the full variable domain is DSGVTQTPKHLITATGQRVTLRCSPRSGDLSVYWYQQSLDQGLQFLIQYYNGEERAKGNILERFSAQQFPDLHSELNLSSLELGDSALYFCASSVGQWANYGYTFGSGTRLTVV.